The clone carrying this TCR beta chain was recorded many times. This entry is derived from a study of early T cells in non-severe SARS-CoV-2 infection. MiXCR, run by TCRdb on the 5' RACE reads, gives a single entry per CDR3 protein. The sample includes 48,000 or so distinct CDR3 sequences, approximately 5.7% of them seen just once. The germline gives CDR1 SGHRS, CDR2 YFSETQ. The germline V and J ends were trimmed by 0 bases and 1 base, with 11 bases remaining between them. CDR3 length: 16 amino acids. Sample: whole blood, taken at baseline. The rearrangement joins TRBV5-1 to TRBJ2-1, with D perhaps assigned TRBD1 or TRBD2 (5 bases each). The clonotype was recovered from an adult who was a healthcare worker with PCR-confirmed SARS-CoV-2 infection or an uninfected control (not recorded which). The chain's CDR3 is CASSLDGKGSYNEQFF. For the CDR3, the DNA is TGCGCCAGCAGCTTGGACGGGAAGGGGTCCTACAATGAGCAGTTCTTC.